This is a list of T cell receptor beta chains from one sample in a study of post-analysis software for immune sequencing data. MiXCR, applied by TCRdb to the PCR reads, yields one record per CDR3 protein. The data contain 750,000 to 950,000 distinct CDR3 sequences, 46% of them seen just once; the ten biggest clones take up 4.9%. The sequencing sample was made of blood. Every receptor here comes from a girl aged 5-17 years with multiple sclerosis. Each CDR3 is given with its conserved first and last residue. Each record gives: D gene, V gene, J gene, clone size, CDR3 DNA, CDR3 protein. A D gene is named only where the DNA matches it firmly. Expanded clones are given a class, and other clones once, few, many or no size at all.

D gene: TRBD2; V gene: TRBV19; J gene: TRBJ2-1; clone size: few; CDR3 DNA: TGTGCCAGTAGTAGGGCTAGCGGGTACAATGAGCAGTTCTTC; CDR3 protein: CASSRASGYNEQFF
D gene: -; V gene: TRBV4-2; J gene: TRBJ2-7; clone size: few; CDR3 DNA: TGTGCCAGCAGCCAAGTTGGACAGAGCCTCTACGAGCAGTACTTC; CDR3 protein: CASSQVGQSLYEQYF
D gene: -; V gene: TRBV5-1; J gene: TRBJ2-3; clone size: -; CDR3 DNA: TGTGCCAGCAGCTTAGTATCAGGGGGGACAGATACGCAGTATTTT; CDR3 protein: CASSLVSGGTDTQYF
D gene: -; V gene: TRBV12-3/TRBV12-4; J gene: TRBJ2-1; clone size: -; CDR3 DNA: TGTGCCAGCAGTCTCGGGACGAGGGAGCAGTTCTTC; CDR3 protein: CASSLGTREQFF
D gene: -; V gene: TRBV12-3/TRBV12-4; J gene: TRBJ2-1; clone size: -; CDR3 DNA: TGTGCCAGCAGTTCTAGGCTATCTGAGCAGTTCTTC; CDR3 protein: CASSSRLSEQFF
D gene: -; V gene: TRBV27; J gene: TRBJ2-3; clone size: -; CDR3 DNA: TGTGCCAGCGACTCGGGCCCCCCTCGGGGCACAGATACGCAGTATTTT; CDR3 protein: CASDSGPPRGTDTQYF
D gene: -; V gene: TRBV19; J gene: TRBJ2-4; clone size: -; CDR3 DNA: TGTGCCAGTAGTGCCCGGGGGGCTCCCTTAGCCAAAAACATTCAGTACTTC; CDR3 protein: CASSARGAPLAKNIQYF
D gene: -; V gene: TRBV5-6; J gene: TRBJ1-1; clone size: few; CDR3 DNA: TGTGCCAGCAGCTTCGGTTCTAGACAGACTGAAGCTTTCTTT; CDR3 protein: CASSFGSRQTEAFF
D gene: -; V gene: TRBV10-2; J gene: TRBJ2-7; clone size: -; CDR3 DNA: TGCGCCACCGACCGGGGGGCAGGGCTGACCTACGAGCAGTACTTC; CDR3 protein: CATDRGAGLTYEQYF
D gene: -; V gene: TRBV20-1; J gene: TRBJ2-7; clone size: -; CDR3 DNA: TGCAGTGCTAGTAGTACCCTCTACGAGCAGTACTTC; CDR3 protein: CSASSTLYEQYF
D gene: -; V gene: TRBV6-6; J gene: TRBJ2-1; clone size: -; CDR3 DNA: TGTGCCAGCAGTTACCTCCGGAATGAGCAGTTCTTC; CDR3 protein: CASSYLRNEQFF
D gene: TRBD1; V gene: TRBV6-6; J gene: TRBJ1-2; clone size: few; CDR3 DNA: TGTGCCAGCAGTTACAGGGACAGGACCTATGGCTACACCTTC; CDR3 protein: CASSYRDRTYGYTF
D gene: -; V gene: TRBV5-1; J gene: TRBJ1-2; clone size: few; CDR3 DNA: TGCGCCAGCAGCTTTAACCCAGGGGCTAACTATGGCTACACCTTC; CDR3 protein: CASSFNPGANYGYTF
D gene: -; V gene: TRBV5-1; J gene: TRBJ2-1; clone size: few; CDR3 DNA: TGCGCCAGCAGTTCCCGCCCGGGCAGTGAGCAGTTCTTC; CDR3 protein: CASSSRPGSEQFF
D gene: -; V gene: TRBV4-1; J gene: TRBJ2-7; clone size: -; CDR3 DNA: TGCGCCAGCAGCCAAGATATGGATCACACCCCACAGAGCGAGCAGTACTTC; CDR3 protein: CASSQDMDHTPQSEQYF
D gene: -; V gene: TRBV6-5; J gene: TRBJ1-1; clone size: -; CDR3 DNA: TGTGCCAGCAGTCAAAGAGTCGGCACTGAAGCTTTCTTT; CDR3 protein: CASSQRVGTEAFF
D gene: -; V gene: TRBV3-1; J gene: TRBJ2-1; clone size: few; CDR3 DNA: TGTGCCAGCAGCCAAGAGAGCCAGGGGTCCTACAATGAGCAGTTCTTC; CDR3 protein: CASSQESQGSYNEQFF
D gene: TRBD2; V gene: TRBV10-3; J gene: TRBJ2-3; clone size: -; CDR3 DNA: TGTGCCATCAGTGATTTGGCGGGAGCTTCAGATACGCAGTATTTT; CDR3 protein: CAISDLAGASDTQYF
D gene: TRBD2; V gene: TRBV20-1; J gene: TRBJ2-7; clone size: once; CDR3 DNA: TGCAGTGCCCTCAGGGCTAGCGGGCAAGCTATAACTTCCTACGAGCAGTACTTC; CDR3 protein: CSALRASGQAITSYEQYF
D gene: TRBD2; V gene: TRBV5-1; J gene: TRBJ2-7; clone size: -; CDR3 DNA: TGCGCCAGCAGCTGGGCGCTAGCGGGAGACGAGCAGTACTTC; CDR3 protein: CASSWALAGDEQYF
D gene: TRBD2; V gene: TRBV20-1; J gene: TRBJ2-3; clone size: few; CDR3 DNA: TGCAGTGCTGGCCAGGGACTAGCGGGGCCAGATACGCAGTATTTT; CDR3 protein: CSAGQGLAGPDTQYF
D gene: -; V gene: TRBV29-1; J gene: TRBJ2-7; clone size: few; CDR3 DNA: TGCAGCGTGGCCCAGGGGAGGCACGAGCAGTACTTC; CDR3 protein: CSVAQGRHEQYF
D gene: -; V gene: TRBV15; J gene: TRBJ2-2; clone size: -; CDR3 DNA: TGTGCCACCAGGAAACAGGGAACCGGGGAGCTGTTTTTT; CDR3 protein: CATRKQGTGELFF
D gene: -; V gene: TRBV6-6; J gene: TRBJ2-3; clone size: -; CDR3 DNA: TGTGCCAGCAGTTACTTTCCCAACGCGGATACGCAGTATTTT; CDR3 protein: CASSYFPNADTQYF
D gene: -; V gene: TRBV24-1; J gene: TRBJ2-5; clone size: -; CDR3 DNA: TGTGCCACCAGTGATTTCGGCGGGACCCAGTACTTC; CDR3 protein: CATSDFGGTQYF
D gene: TRBD2; V gene: TRBV10-3; J gene: TRBJ2-1; clone size: -; CDR3 DNA: TGTGCCATCAGTGACGGACTAGCGGGCGATGAGCAGTTCTTC; CDR3 protein: CAISDGLAGDEQFF
D gene: -; V gene: TRBV29-1; J gene: TRBJ2-2; clone size: few; CDR3 DNA: TGCAGCGGTGGGGCAGACACAACCGGGGAGCTGTTTTTT; CDR3 protein: CSGGADTTGELFF
D gene: -; V gene: TRBV5-1; J gene: TRBJ2-6; clone size: -; CDR3 DNA: TGCGCCAGCAGGAGGGACACCTCTGGGGCCAACGTCCTGACTTTC; CDR3 protein: CASRRDTSGANVLTF
D gene: -; V gene: TRBV11-2; J gene: TRBJ2-3; clone size: -; CDR3 DNA: TGTGCCAGCAGCTTAGTCGGGACCGCCTCCCATACGCAGTATTTT; CDR3 protein: CASSLVGTASHTQYF
D gene: -; V gene: TRBV6-2/TRBV6-3; J gene: TRBJ2-5; clone size: few; CDR3 DNA: TGTGCCAGCAGAGTTCGCCCCGCGGTCAGGTACCAAGAGACCCAGTACTTC; CDR3 protein: CASRVRPAVRYQETQYF
D gene: -; V gene: TRBV6-5; J gene: TRBJ1-4; clone size: -; CDR3 DNA: TGTGCCAGCGCGGGGAACTTGGTTAATGAAAAACTGTTTTTT; CDR3 protein: CASAGNLVNEKLFF
D gene: -; V gene: TRBV29-1; J gene: TRBJ1-4; clone size: few; CDR3 DNA: TGCAGCGCCTTAGGCCTTTTCTCTAATGAAAAACTGTTTTTT; CDR3 protein: CSALGLFSNEKLFF
D gene: -; V gene: TRBV4-3; J gene: TRBJ2-5; clone size: few; CDR3 DNA: TGCGCCAGCAGACAGCATCGTGGCAGCCGACAAGAGACCCAGTACTTC; CDR3 protein: CASRQHRGSRQETQYF
D gene: -; V gene: TRBV12-3/TRBV12-4; J gene: TRBJ2-1; clone size: -; CDR3 DNA: TGTGCCAGCAGCCCTGACGGTGGTGAGCAGTTCTTC; CDR3 protein: CASSPDGGEQFF
D gene: -; V gene: TRBV20-1; J gene: TRBJ2-5; clone size: -; CDR3 DNA: TGCAGTGCTAACGCGGAGTACCAAGAGACCCAGTACTTC; CDR3 protein: CSANAEYQETQYF
D gene: TRBD2; V gene: TRBV12-3/TRBV12-4; J gene: TRBJ2-3; clone size: -; CDR3 DNA: TGTGCCAGCAGCCGGGGACTAGAATCCACAGATACGCAGTATTTT; CDR3 protein: CASSRGLESTDTQYF
D gene: TRBD2; V gene: TRBV7-2; J gene: TRBJ2-7; clone size: once; CDR3 DNA: TGTGCCAGCAGCTTATCATCTAGCGGGAGGGTCCCCTACGGGCAGTACTTC; CDR3 protein: CASSLSSSGRVPYGQYF
D gene: TRBD2; V gene: TRBV20-1; J gene: TRBJ2-1; clone size: -; CDR3 DNA: TGCAGTGCTAGCTCCCTAGCGGGAGATTTACACAATGAGCAGTTCTTC; CDR3 protein: CSASSLAGDLHNEQFF
D gene: -; V gene: TRBV7-2; J gene: TRBJ1-2; clone size: -; CDR3 DNA: TGTGCCAGCAGCTTACGGGGGTACGATGGCTACACCTTC; CDR3 protein: CASSLRGYDGYTF
D gene: -; V gene: TRBV24-1; J gene: TRBJ1-2; clone size: few; CDR3 DNA: TGTGCCACCAGTGATGGAGGGGGCTATGGCTACACCTTC; CDR3 protein: CATSDGGGYGYTF